The clone carrying this T cell receptor (beta chain) was seen repeatedly, ten times or more. CDR3 length equals 14 residues. Trimming left V 6 bases short and J 3 bases short, with 15 bases between. Germline V gene data show CDR1 as MNHEY and CDR2 as SMNVEV (reference sequence). TCRdb redid the calling of the RT-PCR reads with MiXCR, one entry per CDR3 protein. The sample lists hundreds of thousands of distinct CDR3 sequences; 13% to 15% were seen once. The V gene is TRBV27, the J gene TRBJ2-7; D is ambiguous. The receptor was isolated from a female donor in good health, serving as a healthy control. Specimen: memory CD4+ T cells from blood. The CDR3 coding sequence is TGTGCCAGCAGCTCTAGACGTCATCGCTACGAGCAGTACTTC. This sequence encodes CASSSRRHRYEQYF.